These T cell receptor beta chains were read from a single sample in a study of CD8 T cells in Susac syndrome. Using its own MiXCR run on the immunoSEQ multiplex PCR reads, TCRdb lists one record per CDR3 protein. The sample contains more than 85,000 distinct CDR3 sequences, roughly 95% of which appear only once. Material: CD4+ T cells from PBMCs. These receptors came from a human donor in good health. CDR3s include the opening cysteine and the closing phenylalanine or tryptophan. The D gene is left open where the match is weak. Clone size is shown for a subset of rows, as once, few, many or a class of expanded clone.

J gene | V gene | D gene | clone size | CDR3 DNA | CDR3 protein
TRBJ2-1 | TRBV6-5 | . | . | TGTGCCAGCAGTTACGCAGGGGGGTCGGATCGGCAGTTCTTC | CASSYAGGSDRQFF
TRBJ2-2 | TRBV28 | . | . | TGTGCCAGCTTAGCAAGGGGAAACACCGGGGAGCTGTTTTTT | CASLARGNTGELFF
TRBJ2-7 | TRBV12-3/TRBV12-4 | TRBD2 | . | TGTGCCACCGGGACTAGCGGAGTCTTGTGGGAGCAGTACTTC | CATGTSGVLWEQYF
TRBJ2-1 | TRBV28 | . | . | TGTGCCAGCAGTACCGAGGCCCTGAGAAGGGGTGAGCAGTTCTTC | CASSTEALRRGEQFF
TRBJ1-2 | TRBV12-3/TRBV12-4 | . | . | TGTGCCAGCAGTTTAGTTTTCGCGGATGGCTACACCTTC | CASSLVFADGYTF
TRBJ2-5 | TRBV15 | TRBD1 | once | TGTGCCACCAGCAGAGATTTGTTAGACGGGACAGGGACCCAGTACTTC | CATSRDLLDGTGTQYF
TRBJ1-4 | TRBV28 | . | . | TGTGCCAGCAGTTTACCGGTTGATATACGCGAAAAACTGTTTTTT | CASSLPVDIREKLFF
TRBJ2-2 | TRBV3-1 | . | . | TGTGCCAGCAGCCAAGGCAGGAGGGATTTAACCGGGGAGCTGTTTTTT | CASSQGRRDLTGELFF
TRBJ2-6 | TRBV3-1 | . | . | TGTGCCAGCAGCCAATTCCAGGTTAGCTCTGGGGCCAACGTCCTGACTTTC | CASSQFQVSSGANVLTF
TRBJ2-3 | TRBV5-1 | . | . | TGCGCCAGCAGCTTGGACGGCAGTACGGGAACAGATACGCAGTATTTT | CASSLDGSTGTDTQYF
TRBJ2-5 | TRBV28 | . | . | TGTGCCAGCAGTTTAGGGGTAGAGACCCAGTACTTC | CASSLGVETQYF
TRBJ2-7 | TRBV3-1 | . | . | TGTGCCAGCAGCCAACAGCGGCTACTCGAGCAGTACTTC | CASSQQRLLEQYF
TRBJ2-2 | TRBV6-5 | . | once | TGTGCCAGCAGAGGGGGGACCGGGGAGCTGTTTTTT | CASRGGTGELFF
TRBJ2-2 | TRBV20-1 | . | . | TGCAGTGCTAGAGATTACGCGGCGAACACCGGGGAGCTGTTTTTT | CSARDYAANTGELFF
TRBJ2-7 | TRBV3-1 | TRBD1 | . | TGTGCCAGCAGCCCCGGGACAGGAGACTACGAGCAGTACTTC | CASSPGTGDYEQYF
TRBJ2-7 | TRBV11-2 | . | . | TGTGCCAGCAGTAAGAGGGGCTACGAGCAGTACTTC | CASSKRGYEQYF
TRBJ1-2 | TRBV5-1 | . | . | TGCGCCAGCAGCTCAGGGAATGGCTACACCTTC | CASSSGNGYTF
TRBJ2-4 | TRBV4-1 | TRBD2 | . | TGCGCCAGCAGCCAAGAGGCGACTAGCGGGAGCGACATTCAGTACTTC | CASSQEATSGSDIQYF
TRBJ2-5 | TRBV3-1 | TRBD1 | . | TGTGCCAGCAGCCAGGGGACAGGGAGAGAGACCCAGTACTTC | CASSQGTGRETQYF
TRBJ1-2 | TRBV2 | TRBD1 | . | TGTGCCAGCAGTATGACAGGGAACTATGGCTACACCTTC | CASSMTGNYGYTF
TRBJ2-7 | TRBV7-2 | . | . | TGTGCCAGCAGCTTAGTTGTAGCGGTAAGCTCCTACGAGCAGTACTTC | CASSLVVAVSSYEQYF
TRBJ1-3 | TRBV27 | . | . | TGTGCCAGCAGTTCCGCCAATCAGGGAAACACCATATATTTT | CASSSANQGNTIYF
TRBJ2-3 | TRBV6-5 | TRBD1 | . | TGTGCCAGCAGTTACTCCGGGACAGGAACCAATCCTAGCACAGATACGCAGTATTTT | CASSYSGTGTNPSTDTQYF
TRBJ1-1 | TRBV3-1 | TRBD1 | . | TGTGCCAGCAGCCAAGGTACACAGGGGGAAACTGAAGCTTTCTTT | CASSQGTQGETEAFF
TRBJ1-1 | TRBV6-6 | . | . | TGTGCCAGCAGTTACCAACCCTCGGGTGGTGAAGCTTTCTTT | CASSYQPSGGEAFF
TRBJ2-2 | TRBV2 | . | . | TGTGCCAGCGGCCGGGACCTTACTCCTTCGGGGACCGGGGAGCTGTTTTTT | CASGRDLTPSGTGELFF
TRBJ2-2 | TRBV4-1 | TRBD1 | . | TGCGCCAGCAGCCTGGGACAGACGAGGAACACCGGGGAGCTGTTTTTT | CASSLGQTRNTGELFF
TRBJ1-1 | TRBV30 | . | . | TGTGCCGCAGCCAGGGGTACGAGCACTGAAGCTTTCTTT | CAAARGTSTEAFF
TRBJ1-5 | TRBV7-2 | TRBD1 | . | TGTGCCAGCAGCCCGCAGACAGGGCTAAATCAGCCCCAGCATTTT | CASSPQTGLNQPQHF
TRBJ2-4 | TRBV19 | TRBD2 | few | TGTGCCAGTAGTATCAGAGGGCGGGGGAACATTCAGTACTTC | CASSIRGRGNIQYF
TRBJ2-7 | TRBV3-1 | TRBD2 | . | TGTGCCAGCAGCCACGGACTAGACACCTACGAGCAGTACTTC | CASSHGLDTYEQYF
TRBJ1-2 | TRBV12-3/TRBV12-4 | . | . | TGTGCCAGCAGTCCCATGGCCGGCTACACCTTC | CASSPMAGYTF
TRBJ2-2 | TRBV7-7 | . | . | TGTGCTAGCAGCCGAGATTCAGGGGTGTTTCGCACCGGGGAGCTGTTTTTT | CASSRDSGVFRTGELFF
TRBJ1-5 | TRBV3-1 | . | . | TGTGCCAGCAGCCAAGATTGGAATCAGCCCCAGCATTTT | CASSQDWNQPQHF
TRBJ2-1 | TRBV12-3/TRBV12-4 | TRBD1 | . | TGTGCCAGCAGTTTAGCGGGACAGGGGTTCTTC | CASSLAGQGFF
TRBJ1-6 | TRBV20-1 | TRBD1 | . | TGCAGTGCGAAGGGGGCCGAGAATTCACCCCTCCACTTT | CSAKGAENSPLHF
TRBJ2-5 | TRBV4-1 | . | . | TGCGCCAGCAGCCAAGAACGGTTAGCCGAGACCCAGTACTTC | CASSQERLAETQYF
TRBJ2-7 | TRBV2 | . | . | TGTGCCAGCAGTGCCCGGGACTTTGACTACGAGCAGTACTTC | CASSARDFDYEQYF
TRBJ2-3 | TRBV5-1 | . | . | TGCGCCAGCAGCTCGACCGGGGAGGATACGCAGTATTTT | CASSSTGEDTQYF
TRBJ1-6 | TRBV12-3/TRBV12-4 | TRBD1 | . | TGTGCCAGCAGTTTCCGACAGGGAAAAGATTCACCCCTCCACTTT | CASSFRQGKDSPLHF
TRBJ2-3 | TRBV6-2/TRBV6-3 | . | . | TGTGCCAGCAGTTACTCATACAGGGCAGATACGCAGTATTTT | CASSYSYRADTQYF
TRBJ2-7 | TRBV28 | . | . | TGTGCCAGCGCAGGTCGGGCTCAACCTCATGGCGAGCAGTACTTC | CASAGRAQPHGEQYF
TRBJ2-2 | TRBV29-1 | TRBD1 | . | TGCAGCGTTGAAAAGGGGGCGTCCGGGGAGCTGTTTTTT | CSVEKGASGELFF
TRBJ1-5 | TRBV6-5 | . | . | TGTGCCAGCAAGCGGGGAACAAGCAATCAGCCCCAGCATTTT | CASKRGTSNQPQHF
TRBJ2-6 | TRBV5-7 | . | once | TGTGCCAGCAGCCCTGGTCGCGGGGCCAACGTCCTGACTTTC | CASSPGRGANVLTF
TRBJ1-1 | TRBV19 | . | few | TGTGCCAGTAGTCTTAGGTTGAACACTGAAGCTTTCTTT | CASSLRLNTEAFF
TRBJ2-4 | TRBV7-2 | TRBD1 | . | TGTGCCAGCAGTCCTACAGGGGGCGGCATTCAGTACTTC | CASSPTGGGIQYF
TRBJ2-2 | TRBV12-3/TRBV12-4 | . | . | TGTGCCAGCGCCCAGGATTACCTCGTTTCTTGGAACACCGGGGAGCTGTTTTTT | CASAQDYLVSWNTGELFF
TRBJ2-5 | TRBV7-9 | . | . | TGTGCCAGCAGCCGTTGGCAGGGATTAAGTAGGCAAGAGACCCAGTACTTC | CASSRWQGLSRQETQYF
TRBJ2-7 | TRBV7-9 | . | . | TGTGCCAGCAGCTTAGGACAGCTAGAGCAGTACTTC | CASSLGQLEQYF
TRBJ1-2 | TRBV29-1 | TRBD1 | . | TGCAGCGTTGGCCCCCGGGACAGGGACGGCTACACCTTC | CSVGPRDRDGYTF